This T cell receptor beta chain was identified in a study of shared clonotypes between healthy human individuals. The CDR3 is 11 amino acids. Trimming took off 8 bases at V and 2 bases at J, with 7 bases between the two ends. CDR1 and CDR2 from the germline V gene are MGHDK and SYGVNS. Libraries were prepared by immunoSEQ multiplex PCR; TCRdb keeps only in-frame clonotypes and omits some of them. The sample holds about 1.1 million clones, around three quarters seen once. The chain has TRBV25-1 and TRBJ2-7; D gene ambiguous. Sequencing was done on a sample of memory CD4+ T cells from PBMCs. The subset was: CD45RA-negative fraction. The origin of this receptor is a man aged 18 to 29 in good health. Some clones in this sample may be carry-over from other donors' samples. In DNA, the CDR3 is TGTGCCAGCGCTGGGGCCTACGAGCAGTACTTC. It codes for CASAGAYEQYF.